These 21 T cell receptor beta chains were sequenced from one sample in a study of blood T cell repertoires in COVID-19 (dated by TCRdb to the early 2020s). Preparation of the library involved the immunoSEQ multiplex PCR assay. The table was pulled from immuneACCESS by TCRdb, which kept in-frame rearrangements only. Such tables lose some clones; where checked, under half of the loss comes from unresolved V genes, and the rest has no known cause. This sample gives approximately 400,000 clones in total; more than 75% of them show up just once. In total, the top ten clones hold about 1.5% of the sample. The sequenced sample was PBMCs or T cells enriched from blood (not recorded which). The source of these receptors is a young man who had recovered from COVID-19.

The chain joins TRBV18 to TRBJ1-2; 7 bases agree with TRBD1. V was pared by 5 bases and J by 4 bases, with 10 bases of the junction left unmatched. The CDR3 spans 15 residues. Germline V lookup: CDR1 KGHSH, CDR2 LQKENI. The CDR3 protein is CASSTGQTRGYGYTF. The CDR3 coding sequence is TGTGCCAGCTCAACGGGACAGACGAGGGGCTATGGCTACACCTTC.

This sequence joins TRBV18 and TRBJ1-5; D remains unclear. The CDR3 totals 16 residues. Trimming pared 6 bases from V and 0 bases from J, leaving 15 bases between. The V gene's germline CDR1 is KGHSH and CDR2 LQKENI. This chain's CDR3 is CASSPSRSYSNQPQHF. The CDR3 DNA sequence: TGTGCCAGCTCCCCGTCGAGGAGCTATAGCAATCAGCCCCAGCATTTT.

This sequence joins TRBV6-5 and TRBJ1-2; the match to TRBD1 covers 12 bases. Trimming took 2 bases from V and 8 from J; bases not matched to a gene: 9. This CDR3 comprises 16 residues. The germline gives CDR1 MNHEY, CDR2 SVGAGI. CDR3 residues: CASSYKGTGGIRGYTF. Here the CDR3 DNA reads TGTGCCAGCAGTTACAAAGGGACAGGGGGCATAAGGGGCTACACCTTC.

The chain has TRBV5-6 and TRBJ1-2; D remains unclear. Trimming removed 3 bases at V and 2 bases at J, with 5 bases between. Germline-derived CDR1 and CDR2 are SGHDT and YYEEEE. The CDR3 runs 12 residues. The CDR3 is CASSSKNYGYTF. The CDR3, as DNA: TGTGCCAGCAGCTCAAAAAACTATGGCTACACCTTC.

The chain links TRBV3-1 (or the pseudogene TRBV3-2) to TRBJ1-2; D may be TRBD1 (5 bases). Germline V gives CDR1 LGHDT, CDR2 YNNKEL (reference sequence). V was clipped by 2 bases and J by 7 bases, with 14 bases between them. The CDR3 has 14 amino acids. CDR3 protein: CASSQSQGGAGYTF. For the CDR3, the DNA is TGTGCCAGCAGCCAATCTCAGGGAGGTGCTGGCTACACCTTC.

This chain links TRBV6-5 with TRBJ2-7, with D perhaps TRBD1 (6 bases). Looked up from germline, CDR1 is MNHEY and CDR2 is SVGAGI. With 6 bases removed from V and 2 bases from J, the gap between germline ends came to 14 bases. There are 14 residues in the CDR3. The CDR3 DNA reads TGTGCCAGCAGCCCCACAGGGCGGACCTACGAGCAGTACTTC. It encodes CASSPTGRTYEQYF.

This clone has only one observation. This sequence joins TRBV28 and TRBJ1-5, with D maybe TRBD1 (6 bases). The V end lost 7 bases, the J end lost 4 bases, and 14 bases lay between the germline ends. This CDR3 comprises 14 residues. CDR1 is MDHEN, CDR2 SYDVKM, per germline. The CDR3 here is CASTTRGANQPQHF. As DNA, the CDR3 is TGTGCCAGCACCACTCGGGGGGCAAATCAGCCCCAGCATTTT.

The V call is TRBV5-3, the J call TRBJ2-2; 11 bases agree with TRBD2. TRBV5-3 is an ORF, and what it does is uncertain. Losses at the gene ends were 4 bases for V and 5 bases for J; bases not matched to a gene: 13. The CDR3 covers 18 residues. In DNA, the CDR3 is TGTGCCAGAAGCCGAAGTACTAGCGGGGGATCGTGGACCGGGGAGCTGTTTTTT. This translates into CARSRSTSGGSWTGELFF.

The chain employs TRBV30 and TRBJ1-2, with 8 bases matching TRBD1. Germline V gene lookup returns CDR1 GTSNPN and CDR2 SVGIG (reference sequence). Germline trimming cut 3 bases from V and 5 bases from J; bases unmatched to any gene: 5. The CDR3 spans 13 residues. This chain's CDR3 is CAWSAGQGYGYTF. As DNA, the CDR3 is TGTGCCTGGAGCGCTGGACAGGGATATGGCTACACCTTC.

This chain joins TRBV6-2 or TRBV6-3 and TRBJ1-1; 10 bases line up with TRBD1. There are 15 residues in the CDR3. V lost 6 bases to trimming and J lost 2 bases; unmatched junction nucleotides: 6. Per germline, CDR1 MNHEY and CDR2 SVGEGT. The CDR3 DNA follows: TGTGCCAGCAGCTCCCGGACAGGGGGTAACACTGAAGCTTTCTTT. Protein: CASSSRTGGNTEAFF.

This clone was detected once. This sequence joins TRBV10-3 and TRBJ1-5; no firm D call. This CDR3 has 12 residues. Germline CDR1 reads ENHRY; CDR2 reads SYGVKD. Trimming pared 3 bases from V and 6 bases from J, leaving 6 bases between. The CDR3 sequence: CAISDMSQPQHF. CDR3 DNA: TGTGCCATCAGTGATATGAGTCAGCCCCAGCATTTT.

This rearrangement joins TRBV7-9 to TRBJ2-5; D is possibly TRBD2 (7 bases). Trimming shortened V by 5 bases and J by 4 bases, and 17 bases separated the two germline ends. CDR3 size: 15 residues. Per the germline V gene, CDR1 is SEHNR and CDR2 is FQNEAQ (reference sequence). The CDR3 DNA reads as TGTGCCAGCAGCACAAGGACGGGGGGCACAGAGACCCAGTACTTC. Protein sequence: CASSTRTGGTETQYF.

This rearrangement joins TRBV14 to TRBJ1-3, with a possible D match to TRBD1 (5 bases). V lost 1 base, J lost 2 bases, and 6 bases lay in between. Per the germline V gene, CDR1 is SGHDN and CDR2 is FVKESK. The CDR3 is 14 amino acids. The CDR3 here is CASSQVGAGNTIYF. CDR3 DNA sequence: TGTGCCAGCAGCCAAGTAGGGGCTGGAAACACCATATATTTT.

The chain has TRBV24-1 and TRBJ2-3; D unresolved. The germline V gene has CDR1 KGHDR and CDR2 SFDVKD. This CDR3 has 14 residues. With 3 bases removed from V and 4 bases from J, the gap between germline ends came to 10 bases. For the CDR3, the DNA is TGTGCCACCAGTGATCCAGGTTACGCAGATACGCAGTATTTT. Translated: CATSDPGYADTQYF.

This rearrangement joins TRBV6-5 to TRBJ1-1, with D perhaps TRBD1 (5 bases). Germline CDR1 and CDR2: MNHEY and SVGAGI. V was trimmed by 6 bases and J by 3 bases, leaving 8 bases between them. CDR3 size: 12 residues. The CDR3 here is CASSVQDTEAFF. For the CDR3, the DNA is TGTGCCAGCAGCGTACAGGACACTGAAGCTTTCTTT.

The chain uses TRBV7-8 and TRBJ1-1; the match to TRBD1 covers 9 bases. V was clipped by 5 bases and J by 4 bases; unmatched bases: 17. Germline loops: CDR1 SGHVS, CDR2 FQNEAQ. This CDR3 has 18 residues. The CDR3 region is CASSVVVTGTGSGTEAFF. CDR3 DNA sequence: TGTGCCAGCAGCGTAGTAGTGACCGGGACAGGGAGTGGCACTGAAGCTTTCTTT.

This chain links TRBV3-1 (or the pseudogene TRBV3-2) with TRBJ1-6; tentative D call: TRBD1 (5 bases). The CDR3 extends over 14 amino acids. Deletions cut 6 bases from V and 5 bases from J, with 11 bases between. Per germline, CDR1 LGHDT and CDR2 YNNKEL (reference sequence). CDR3: CASRRPTDNSPLHF. The CDR3, as DNA: TGTGCCAGCAGGCGACCGACAGATAATTCACCCCTCCACTTT.

The chain is built from TRBV11-2 and TRBJ1-5; tentatively, D is TRBD1 (6 bases). Germline V lookup: CDR1 SGHAT, CDR2 FQNNGV. CDR3 length equals 17 residues. Between the trimmed V and J ends, which lost 6 bases and 0 bases, there was a span of 18 bases. Here the CDR3 DNA reads TGTGCCAGCAGTAAACAGGGCATGGGCTTTAGCAATCAGCCCCAGCATTTT. This sequence encodes CASSKQGMGFSNQPQHF.

The V and J genes are TRBV29-1 and TRBJ1-2, with D uncertain. The CDR3 runs 12 residues. V was clipped by 6 bases and J by 8 bases, with 16 bases between them. CDR1 and CDR2 from the germline V gene are SQVTM and ANQGSEA. Here the CDR3 DNA reads TGCAGCGTCAGAGGGCGGACTGAGGGCTACACCTTC. Protein: CSVRGRTEGYTF.

This clone is a singleton in its sample. The chain combines TRBV6-2 or TRBV6-3 with TRBJ1-1; D gene uncertain. The CDR3 extends over 14 amino acids. The germline gives CDR1 MNHEY, CDR2 SVGEGT. Trimming pared 2 bases from V and 0 bases from J, leaving 7 bases between. The CDR3 bases are TGTGCCAGCAGTTACGTGTCTATGAACACTGAAGCTTTCTTT. As protein: CASSYVSMNTEAFF.

The rearrangement joins TRBV19 to TRBJ1-5; D ambiguous. V shed 5 bases and J shed 0 bases, with 14 bases lying between them. This CDR3 is built from 16 residues. Germline V gene lookup returns CDR1 LNHDA and CDR2 SQIVND (reference sequence). CDR3 nucleotide sequence: TGTGCCAGTAGTCCCGTTACATTTTATAGCAATCAGCCCCAGCATTTT. This gives the protein CASSPVTFYSNQPQHF.